The 30 T cell receptor beta chains below come from one sample, sequenced in a study of blood T cell repertoires in COVID-19. Generated by immunoSEQ multiplex PCR, the TCRdb table keeps only in-frame clones and is missing some. The sample lists about 90,000 clones, over 80% occurring once. Sequencing input: peripheral blood. Receptors were obtained from a woman between 55 and 75 years old with active COVID-19.

This clone appeared once. V usage is TRBV11-2 and J usage is TRBJ1-2; 10 nucleotides align to TRBD1. This CDR3 has 14 residues. Germline V gene sequence: CDR1 SGHAT, CDR2 FQNNGV. Losses at the gene ends were 5 bases for V and 8 bases for J; bases not matched to a gene: 8. CDR3 in DNA: TGTGCCAGCAGCCCGGACAGGGGGGAAGGCGGCTACACCTTC. This encodes CASSPDRGEGGYTF. The full variable domain, completed using reference TRBV11-2 and TRBJ1-2, is EAGVAQSPRYKIIEKRQSVAFWCNPISGHATLYWYQQILGQGPKLLIQFQNNGVVDDSQLPKDRFSAERLKGVDSTLKIQPAKLEDSAVYLCASSPDRGEGGYTFGSGTRLTVV.

The chain recombines TRBV7-2 with TRBJ2-5, with 7 nucleotides matching TRBD1. The V gene end was trimmed by 5 bases and the J gene end by 3 bases; junction bases not matched to a gene: 6. Germline lookup yields CDR1 SGHTA and CDR2 FQGNSA. The CDR3 loop spans 14 amino acids. Here the CDR3 DNA reads TGTGCCAGCAGCAGGGGACAGCTAAAAGAGACCCAGTACTTC. This sequence encodes CASSRGQLKETQYF.

This clone was observed a few times. The gene calls are TRBV19 and TRBJ1-6, with TRBD1 identical over 10 bases. The CDR3 covers 15 residues. CDR1 is LNHDA and CDR2 is SQIVND in the germline V gene (reference sequence). Trimming removed 5 bases from V and 8 bases from J; junction bases left unmatched: 6. The DNA of the CDR3 is TGTGCCAGTAGTTTATCCGGGACAGGGGATTCACCCCTCCACTTT. Residues: CASSLSGTGDSPLHF. The full variable domain, completed using reference TRBV19 and TRBJ1-6, is DGGITQSPKYLFRKEGQNVTLSCEQNLNHDAMYWYRQDPGQGLRLIYYSQIVNDFQKGDIAEGYSVSREKKESFPLTVTSAQKNPTAFYLCASSLSGTGDSPLHFGNGTRLTVT.

V gene TRBV27 combines with J gene TRBJ1-2, with TRBD1 identical over 10 bases. Unmatched junction bases numbered 14, after V lost 9 bases and J lost 4 bases. Germline assignment: CDR1 MNHEY and CDR2 SMNVEV (reference sequence). The CDR3 is 16 residues long. The CDR3 DNA reads as TGTGCCAGTAGTAAAACGGGGACAGGGGCGACCTATGGCTACACCTTC. Translated, it gives CASSKTGTGATYGYTF.

The sample holds one count of this clone. The gene calls are TRBV9 and TRBJ2-1; D remains unclear. V was pared by 4 bases and J by 8 bases, with 10 bases between. Germline V gene data show CDR1 as SGDLS and CDR2 as YYNGEE. CDR3 size: 12 residues. The CDR3 reads CASSPRRDEQFF. In DNA form, the CDR3 reads TGTGCCAGCAGCCCCAGACGGGATGAGCAGTTCTTC.

The chain has TRBV11-2 and TRBJ2-7; D not certain. Trimming took off 7 bases at V and 1 base at J, with 5 bases between the two ends. The CDR3 covers 11 residues. In germline, CDR1 is SGHAT, CDR2 FQNNGV. CDR3 coding DNA: TGTGCCAGCACCCAATCCTACGAGCAGTACTTC. This codes for CASTQSYEQYF.

The chain carries TRBV24-1 and TRBJ2-1; the D gene is possibly TRBD2 (5 bases). CDR1 KGHDR and CDR2 SFDVKD come from the germline V gene. CDR3 length: 14 amino acids. Trimming cost V 4 bases and J 7 bases, with 13 bases left between them. The CDR3 DNA is TGTGCCACCAGTGACGCCGGCACTAGGAATGAGCAGTTCTTC. Translating gives CATSDAGTRNEQFF.

This chain uses TRBV27 with TRBJ1-6, with a possible D match to TRBD1 (5 bases). Germline V gene lookup returns CDR1 MNHEY and CDR2 SMNVEV (reference sequence). V lost 5 bases to trimming and J lost 7 bases, with 18 bases between them. This CDR3 comprises 16 residues. CDR3 in amino acids: CASSPPGGLKNSPLHF. In DNA, the CDR3 is TGTGCCAGCAGTCCCCCGGGGGGACTGAAAAATTCACCCCTCCACTTT.

This chain uses TRBV24-1 with TRBJ1-1; TRBD1 agrees at 10 bases. V gave up 6 bases and J gave up 0 bases; unmatched junction bases: 3. Per germline, CDR1 KGHDR and CDR2 SFDVKD. The CDR3 is 15 residues long. CDR3 bases: TGTGCCACCAGTAAGGGACAGGGGTTGAACACTGAAGCTTTCTTT. Its translation: CATSKGQGLNTEAFF.

The chain combines TRBV28 with TRBJ2-5, with TRBD2 identical over 10 bases. The CDR3 has 15 residues. Germline CDR1 reads MDHEN; CDR2 reads SYDVKM. Trimming took 2 bases from V and 5 from J; bases not matched to a gene: 5. CDR3 region: CASSLGSGGAETQYF. Written as DNA, the CDR3 is TGTGCCAGCAGTTTAGGGAGCGGGGGGGCCGAGACCCAGTACTTC.

This clone has a handful of counts. J is TRBJ1-2 and V is TRBV3-1 (or the pseudogene TRBV3-2); D uncertain. Germline CDR1 reads LGHDT; CDR2 reads YNNKEL (reference sequence). This CDR3 has 13 amino acids. Trimming cost V 1 base and J 4 bases, with 7 bases left between them. The CDR3 region is CASSQAGGYGYTF. CDR3 sequence (DNA): TGTGCCAGCAGCCAAGCGGGTGGCTATGGCTACACCTTC.

This clone was seen only once. The J gene is TRBJ1-4, the V gene TRBV28; D is undetermined. CDR3 length: 14 residues. V lost 3 bases to trimming and J lost 6 bases, with 11 bases between them. Per the germline V gene, CDR1 is MDHEN and CDR2 is SYDVKM. This CDR3 reads CASSLGGSDEKLFF. As DNA, the CDR3 is TGTGCCAGCAGTTTGGGTGGTAGCGATGAAAAACTGTTTTTT.

V usage is TRBV5-6 and J usage is TRBJ2-4; D possibly corresponds to TRBD1 (6 bases). The ends were cut back, 0 bases at V and 0 bases at J, with 13 bases in the middle. The germline V gene has CDR1 SGHDT and CDR2 YYEEEE. The CDR3 covers 17 residues. Here the CDR3 reads CASSLVGQPLAKNIQYF. Written as DNA, the CDR3 is TGTGCCAGCAGCTTGGTCGGACAGCCCTTAGCCAAAAACATTCAGTACTTC.

The gene calls are TRBV28 and TRBJ1-4; D perhaps matches TRBD1 (5 bases). The CDR3 extends over 15 amino acids. The germline CDR1 and CDR2 sequences are MDHEN and SYDVKM. V was shortened by 6 bases and J by 8 bases, with 19 bases between the two germline ends. CDR3 sequence (DNA): TGTGCCAGCAGCCCCGGGGGTCAGGTACAGGAAAAACTGTTTTTT. Its protein is CASSPGGQVQEKLFF.

The V gene is TRBV9, the J gene TRBJ2-7; no reliable D call. The V end lost 3 bases, the J end lost 1 base, and 14 bases lay between the germline ends. Germline assignment: CDR1 SGDLS and CDR2 YYNGEE. The CDR3 contains 15 residues. The CDR3 loop reads CASSAVPGLSYEQYF. The DNA of the CDR3 is TGTGCCAGCAGCGCCGTTCCGGGTCTATCCTACGAGCAGTACTTC.

The chain carries TRBV9 and TRBJ1-1; 8 nucleotides align to TRBD1. After removal of 0 bases from V and 1 base from J, the junction contained 11 bases not matched to a gene. The length of the CDR3 is 18 residues. Looked up from germline, CDR1 is SGDLS and CDR2 is YYNGEE. Written as DNA, the CDR3 is TGTGCCAGCAGCGTAGGACCTCAGGGACAGGTGGGGAACACTGAAGCTTTCTTT. Amino acids: CASSVGPQGQVGNTEAFF.

CDR3 amino acids: CATSDPGARGGTGELFF. The CDR3 nucleotides are TGTGCCACCAGTGATCCCGGGGCGCGGGGAGGAACCGGGGAGCTGTTTTTT. This rearrangement joins TRBV24-1 to TRBJ2-2; tentatively, D is TRBD2 (6 bases). The CDR3 is made up of 17 amino acids. Germline lookup yields CDR1 KGHDR and CDR2 SFDVKD. Trimming removed 3 bases from V and 5 bases from J, with 18 bases in between.

This clone is a singleton in its sample. The chain employs TRBV3-1 (or the pseudogene TRBV3-2) and TRBJ2-5, with TRBD1 matching 7 bases. Germline V gives CDR1 LGHDT, CDR2 YNNKEL (reference sequence). The CDR3 runs to 15 residues. J gave up 5 bases and V 4 bases, and 10 bases lay outside the gene matches. The CDR3 loop is CASSPGTVEGETQYF. In nucleotides, the CDR3 is TGTGCCAGCAGCCCCGGGACAGTCGAGGGGGAGACCCAGTACTTC.

The CDR3 region is CASSRVGSSYNEQFF. The CDR3 DNA is TGTGCCAGCAGCCGTGTCGGGAGCTCCTACAATGAGCAGTTCTTC. The chain combines TRBV3-1 (or the pseudogene TRBV3-2) with TRBJ2-1; possibly TRBD2 for D (6 bases). CDR3 length equals 15 residues. Between the trimmed V and J ends, which lost 4 bases and 0 bases, there was a span of 10 bases. Germline values: CDR1 LGHDT, CDR2 YNNKEL (reference sequence).

This chain uses TRBV27 with TRBJ1-1, with 8 positions matching TRBD1. Germline CDR1 MNHEY, CDR2 SMNVEV (reference sequence). The CDR3 contains 14 residues. Trimming removed 2 bases from V and 7 bases from J; junction bases left unmatched: 6. In DNA, the CDR3 is TGTGCCAGCAGTTTAAGCAGGGGGCTGGGTGAAGCTTTCTTT. It codes for CASSLSRGLGEAFF.

V is TRBV7-9 and J is TRBJ2-2; D ambiguous. The CDR3 has 14 amino acids. Germline assignment: CDR1 SEHNR and CDR2 FQNEAQ (reference sequence). V lost 2 bases and J lost 1, with 5 bases in between. In DNA form, the CDR3 reads TGTGCCAGCAGCTTAAGCCAGAACACCGGGGAGCTGTTTTTT. It translates to CASSLSQNTGELFF. Variable domain in full (rest from reference TRBV7-9 and TRBJ2-2): DTGVSQNPRHKITKRGQNVTFRCDPISEHNRLYWYRQTLGQGPEFLTYFQNEAQLEKSRLLSDRFSAERPKGSFSTLEIQRTEQGDSAMYLCASSLSQNTGELFFGEGSRLTVL.

V is TRBV3-1 (or the pseudogene TRBV3-2) and J is TRBJ2-7; 7 bases agree with TRBD1. V shed 6 bases, J shed 2 bases, and the junction held 4 bases outside the gene matches. This CDR3 comprises 13 residues. Germline lookup yields CDR1 LGHDT and CDR2 YNNKEL (reference sequence). The CDR3 spells CASRNGQAYEQYF. For the CDR3, the DNA is TGTGCCAGCAGAAACGGACAGGCCTACGAGCAGTACTTC.

This chain connects TRBV6-5 to TRBJ2-3; D is unresolved. Per the germline V gene, CDR1 is MNHEY and CDR2 is SVGAGI. CDR3 size: 15 residues. The V gene lost 4 bases and the J gene lost 0 bases, with 11 bases spanning the gap. The CDR3 nucleotides read TGTGCCAGCAGTTCTCGGTACCCAAGCACAGATACGCAGTATTTT. Protein sequence: CASSSRYPSTDTQYF.

The chain employs TRBV28 and TRBJ1-1; D ambiguous. The CDR3 sequence is 14 residues long. The germline V gene has CDR1 MDHEN and CDR2 SYDVKM. V was pared by 4 bases and J by 1 base, with 10 bases between. The CDR3 region is CASSSLTGNTEAFF. In DNA form, the CDR3 reads TGTGCCAGCAGTTCGCTCACGGGGAACACTGAAGCTTTCTTT.

The V and J genes are TRBV4-1 and TRBJ2-2; no reliable D call. V was cut by 0 bases and J by 2 bases, with 4 bases left in between. CDR3 size: 14 residues. CDR1 and CDR2 from the germline V gene are MGHRA and YSYEKL. CDR3 protein: CASSQESNTGELFF. CDR3 coding DNA: TGCGCCAGCAGCCAAGAGTCTAACACCGGGGAGCTGTTTTTT.

This rearrangement joins TRBV3-1 (or the pseudogene TRBV3-2) to TRBJ2-1; 11 nucleotides align to TRBD1. From germline, CDR1 is LGHDT and CDR2 YNNKEL (reference sequence). CDR3 length: 13 amino acids. V gave up 4 bases and J gave up 12 bases; unmatched junction bases: 5. The CDR3 coding sequence is TGTGCCAGCAGCCCCAGGACAGGGGGCGGGCAGTTCTTC. Amino acid sequence: CASSPRTGGGQFF.

This clone was seen a single time. The chain uses TRBV4-1 and TRBJ2-7; 14 nucleotides line up with TRBD2. Trimming took 3 bases from V and 0 from J; bases not matched to a gene: 10. This CDR3 has 19 amino acids. The germline V gene encodes CDR1 MGHRA and CDR2 YSYEKL. For the CDR3, the DNA is TGCGCCAGCAGCCAGGTGGTCTCGGGACTAGCGGGAGTCTCCTACGAGCAGTACTTC. Its protein product is CASSQVVSGLAGVSYEQYF.

V and J are TRBV6-2 or TRBV6-3 and TRBJ2-7; perhaps TRBD2 as D (6 bases). CDR1 and CDR2 from the germline V gene are MNHEY and SVGEGT. The V end lost 5 bases, the J end lost 2 bases, and 13 bases lay between the germline ends. This CDR3 has 14 amino acids. The chain's CDR3 is CASSHRRETYEQYF. The CDR3 DNA reads TGTGCCAGCAGTCACCGGAGGGAAACCTACGAGCAGTACTTC.

The CDR3 nucleotides are TGCGCCAGCAGCTTGGAGCAGGGGTCGTACAATGAGCAGTTCTTC. Its protein product is CASSLEQGSYNEQFF. This sequence joins TRBV5-1 and TRBJ2-1; weak D call: TRBD1 (6 bases). Germline lookup yields CDR1 SGHRS and CDR2 YFSETQ. V was cut by 0 bases and J by 4 bases, with 11 bases left in between. CDR3 length equals 15 residues.

This chain links TRBV19 with TRBJ2-1; 13 bases are a match to TRBD2. CDR3 length: 17 amino acids. Losses at the gene ends were 4 bases for V and 4 bases for J; bases not matched to a gene: 7. Germline V gives CDR1 LNHDA, CDR2 SQIVND (reference sequence). CDR3 DNA sequence: TGTGCCAGTAGTAGAACGGGACTAGCGGGACAGTACAATGAGCAGTTCTTC. Its protein is CASSRTGLAGQYNEQFF. Variable domain in full (rest from reference TRBV19 and TRBJ2-1): DGGITQSPKYLFRKEGQNVTLSCEQNLNHDAMYWYRQDPGQGLRLIYYSQIVNDFQKGDIAEGYSVSREKKESFPLTVTSAQKNPTAFYLCASSRTGLAGQYNEQFFGPGTRLTVL.